The 11 T cell receptor beta chains in this list originate from one sample, sequenced in a study of blood T cells in healthy people across ages. A sample-barcoded 5' primer and a J-beta primer mix were used in a second PCR of about 6 to 12 cycles. MiXCR, applied by TCRdb to the 5' RACE reads, yields one record per CDR3 protein. The table shows more than 450,000 distinct CDR3 sequences, with roughly a quarter occurring only once. The same sample was also studied in work on T cells of mothers and their children.

Sample: blood. These receptors all come from a boy aged 2-15 years in good health.

In its sample, this clonotype was seen a few times. J is TRBJ2-2 and V is TRBV13, with 8 nucleotides matching TRBD2. There are 16 residues in the CDR3. CDR1 and CDR2 (germline): PRHDT, FYEKMQ (reference sequence). The J segment lost 1 base and the V segment lost 3 bases, leaving 4 bases of the junction unmatched. The DNA for the CDR3 is TGTGCCAGCAGCTTTCCCAGCGGGGGGAACACCGGGGAGCTGTTTTTT. This gives the protein CASSFPSGGNTGELFF.

This clonotype was counted many times. The rearrangement joins TRBV4-3 to TRBJ2-5, with D unresolved. V was shortened by 1 base and J by 5 bases, with 17 bases between the two germline ends. The CDR3 totals 16 residues. Germline V gene data show CDR1 as LGHNA and CDR2 as YSLEER. The CDR3 loop reads CASSQVLSAPRETQYF. The CDR3 DNA sequence: TGCGCCAGCAGCCAAGTCCTCTCGGCTCCGAGGGAGACCCAGTACTTC.

The rearrangement joins TRBV21-1 to TRBJ1-5; TRBD1 was called by the table and not checked on the DNA. TRBV21-1 is annotated as a pseudogene. The CDR3 extends over 15 amino acids. CDR3 coding DNA: TGTGCCAGCAGCAAAGAAGGGGATAGCAATCAGCCCCAGCATTTT. Its translation: CASSKEGDSNQPQHF.

A few counts support this clonotype. The chain has TRBV10-3 and TRBJ2-7; no firm D call. V lost 2 bases, J lost 9 bases, and 11 bases lay in between. This CDR3 is built from 12 residues. The germline V gene encodes CDR1 ENHRY and CDR2 SYGVKD. The CDR3 here is CAISEPPLGQYF. DNA for the CDR3: TGTGCCATCAGTGAGCCCCCCTTAGGGCAGTACTTC.

This chain joins TRBV6-7 and TRBJ2-7; 12 bases line up with TRBD2. TRBV6-7 is an open reading frame, and its role is uncertain. Trimming removed 4 bases from V and 3 bases from J; junction bases left unmatched: 16. This CDR3 has 19 amino acids. The CDR3 sequence: CASSCGSSGRAKGNYEQYF. The CDR3 DNA is TGTGCCAGCAGTTGCGGGTCTAGCGGGAGGGCCAAGGGAAACTACGAGCAGTACTTC.

There are a few counts of this clonotype. The chain carries TRBV7-9 and TRBJ2-6; 9 bases are shared with TRBD2. The junction had 11 bases not matched to a gene; V was cut back by 4 bases and J by 4 bases. CDR3 length: 18 amino acids. CDR1 SEHNR and CDR2 FQNEAQ come from the germline V gene (reference sequence). For the CDR3, the DNA is TGTGCCAGCAGCTCACTTGGCGGGAGGGCTTCGGGGGCCAACGTCCTGACTTTC. Amino acid sequence: CASSSLGGRASGANVLTF.

As to this clonotype: One end of the junction fails to match germline, which may point to a read error. The chain couples TRBV7-8 to TRBJ2-5; 8 nucleotides agree with TRBD1. Germline values: CDR1 SGHVS, CDR2 FQNEAQ. This CDR3 is built from 11 residues. CDR3 protein: CASIRPGQVFF. The CDR3 DNA reads as TGTGCCAGCATCAGACCGGGACAGGTATTCTTC.

This clonotype showed up just a few times. The gene calls are TRBV29-1 and TRBJ1-2; tentative D call: TRBD1 (5 bases). This CDR3 is 13 amino acids long. Looked up from germline, CDR1 is SQVTM and CDR2 is ANQGSEA. V was cut by 5 bases and J by 6 bases, with 16 bases left in between. The CDR3: CSVPLPGGNGYTF. CDR3 in DNA: TGCAGCGTTCCCCTCCCCGGGGGAAATGGCTACACCTTC.

The chain is built from TRBV28 and TRBJ2-5, with 8 bases identical to TRBD2. CDR3 length equals 17 residues. CDR1 and CDR2 from the germline V gene are MDHEN and SYDVKM. After removal of 5 bases from V and 3 bases from J, the junction contained 14 bases not matched to a gene. The DNA of the CDR3 is TGTGCCAGCAGTCCCATGTTGAGCGGGAGTGGAAAAGAGACCCAGTACTTC. Its translation: CASSPMLSGSGKETQYF.

There are a few counts of this clonotype. The chain links TRBV10-3 to TRBJ2-5, with D uncertain. CDR3 length equals 12 residues. The V and J ends lost 0 bases and 13 bases respectively, with 12 bases between them. The germline V gene encodes CDR1 ENHRY and CDR2 SYGVKD. This chain's CDR3 is CAISESTARLYF. Written as DNA, the CDR3 is TGTGCCATCAGTGAGTCGACGGCGCGGCTGTACTTC.

This clonotype was observed a few times. This chain uses TRBV25-1 with TRBJ2-5; TRBD2 aligns across 10 bases. After removal of 6 bases from V and 4 bases from J, the junction contained 14 bases not matched to a gene. There are 17 residues in the CDR3. CDR1 MGHDK and CDR2 SYGVNS come from the germline V gene. In DNA form, the CDR3 reads TGTGCCAGCAGCCCCACCGTTGCTAGCGGGAGACGAGAGACCCAGTACTTC. Its protein is CASSPTVASGRRETQYF.